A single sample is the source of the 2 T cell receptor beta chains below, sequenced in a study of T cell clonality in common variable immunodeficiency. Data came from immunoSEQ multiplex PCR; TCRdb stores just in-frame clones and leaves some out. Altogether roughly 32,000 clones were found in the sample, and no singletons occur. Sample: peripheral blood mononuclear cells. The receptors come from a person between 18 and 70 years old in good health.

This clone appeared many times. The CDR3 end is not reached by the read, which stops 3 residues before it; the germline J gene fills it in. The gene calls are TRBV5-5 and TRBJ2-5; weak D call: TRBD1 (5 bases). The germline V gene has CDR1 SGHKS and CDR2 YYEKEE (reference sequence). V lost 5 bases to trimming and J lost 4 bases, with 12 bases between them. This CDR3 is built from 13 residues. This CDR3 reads CASRGPPAETQYF. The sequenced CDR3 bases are TGTGCCAGCAGGGGGCCCCCAGCAGAGACC.

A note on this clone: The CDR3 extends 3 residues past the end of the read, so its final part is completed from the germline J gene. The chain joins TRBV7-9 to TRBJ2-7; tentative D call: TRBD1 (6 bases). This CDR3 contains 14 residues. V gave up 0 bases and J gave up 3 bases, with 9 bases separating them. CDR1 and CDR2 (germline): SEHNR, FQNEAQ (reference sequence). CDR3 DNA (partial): TGTGCCAGCAGCTTAGCCGCCAGGGGCTACGAG. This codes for CASSLAARGYE. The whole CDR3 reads CASSLAARGYEQYF.